Listed below are T cell receptor beta chains from one sample, sequenced in a study of blood T cell repertoires in COVID-19. Data came from immunoSEQ multiplex PCR; TCRdb stores just in-frame clones and leaves some out. The top ten hold about 2% of the sample, which has 200,000 to 300,000 clones, 84% seen once. Specimen: peripheral blood. The receptors were gathered from a man aged 40-50 years who had recovered from COVID-19. Both conserved end residues are part of each CDR3. A D gene is named only where the DNA matches it firmly. Some rows mark clone size as missing; the rest say once, few, many or name a class of expanded clone.

v_gene	j_gene	abundance	d_gene	CDR3nt	CDR3aa
TRBV7-9	TRBJ2-3	few	TRBD2	TGTGCCAGCAGCTCTCTCCCGGGACTAGAGAAGGGCACAGATACGCAGTATTTT	CASSSLPGLEKGTDTQYF
TRBV30	TRBJ2-7	.	.	TGTGCCTGGAGTGCACTCCCCGCAGGGGGGTATGTGAACGAGCAGTACTTC	CAWSALPAGGYVNEQYF
TRBV12-5	TRBJ2-3	.	TRBD1	TGTGCTAGTGGTTTGGTCGACAGGGGGATGCCAGATACGCAGTATTTT	CASGLVDRGMPDTQYF
TRBV28	TRBJ2-1	.	TRBD2	TGTGCCAGCAAAAAACGTGGACTAGCGATATTCCGCTCCTACAATGAGCAGTTCTTC	CASKKRGLAIFRSYNEQFF
TRBV5-1	TRBJ2-7	.	TRBD2	TGCGCCAGCAGCTTGGGGACTAGCAGGTACGAGCAGTACTTC	CASSLGTSRYEQYF
TRBV6-1	TRBJ2-2	few	TRBD2	TGTGCCAGCAGTGATAAGCGGGACGCCGGGGAGCTGTTTTTT	CASSDKRDAGELFF
TRBV7-2	TRBJ2-7	.	.	TGTGCCAGCAGCGGTAGCGGCCCGTACGAGCAGTACTTC	CASSGSGPYEQYF
TRBV6-2/TRBV6-3	TRBJ2-1	.	.	TGTGCCAGCAGTTACTCGACCGGGAGCTCCTACAATGAGCAGTTCTTC	CASSYSTGSSYNEQFF
TRBV18	TRBJ2-7	.	.	TGTGCCAGCTCACCAAGAAATAGGGGCTCTAGCTCCTACGAGCAGTACTTC	CASSPRNRGSSSYEQYF
TRBV12-3/TRBV12-4	TRBJ2-2	.	.	TGTGCCAGCAGACAGAACACCGGGGAGCTGTTTTTT	CASRQNTGELFF
TRBV13	TRBJ2-1	.	.	TGTGCCAGCATTCGAACTAGCTCCTACAATGAGCAGTTCTTC	CASIRTSSYNEQFF
TRBV18	TRBJ2-1	.	.	TGTGCCAGCTCCCAGGACTCCTACAATGAGCAGTTCTTC	CASSQDSYNEQFF
TRBV2	TRBJ2-5	.	TRBD2	TGTGCCAGCCAGGGACAGACTAGCGGTAAAGAGACCCAGTACTTC	CASQGQTSGKETQYF
TRBV5-1	TRBJ2-1	.	.	TGCGCCACCTCCCCCAGCTCCTACAATGAGCAGTTCTTC	CATSPSSYNEQFF
TRBV7-2	TRBJ2-5	.	.	TGTGCCAGCAGCTTACGCGGCAGACCACAAGAGACCCAGTACTTC	CASSLRGRPQETQYF
TRBV13	TRBJ2-7	.	.	TGTGCCAGCAGCTCCGGACAGTTGCTACCCTACGAGCAGTACTTC	CASSSGQLLPYEQYF
TRBV11-2	TRBJ2-7	.	TRBD2	TGTGCCAGCAGCCTAGCGGGAGTAGTCTACGAGCAGTACTTC	CASSLAGVVYEQYF
TRBV28	TRBJ1-2	once	TRBD1	TGTGCCAGCCGTAGACCGGGACAGTCCGTCTATGGCTACACCTTC	CASRRPGQSVYGYTF
TRBV2	TRBJ2-3	.	TRBD2	TGTGCCAGCAGGGGTAGCGGGATGCGCACAGATACGCAGTATTTT	CASRGSGMRTDTQYF
TRBV30	TRBJ1-1	once	.	TGTGCCTGGAACCGGGAATTTGAAGCTTTCTTT	CAWNREFEAFF
TRBV20-1	TRBJ1-2	.	TRBD1	TGCAGTGCTAGTGGACAGGCCGGCTATGGCTACACCTTC	CSASGQAGYGYTF
TRBV7-2	TRBJ1-2	.	.	TGTGCCAGCAGCCTTAGGGAAGCAGGGGACTATGGCTACACCTTC	CASSLREAGDYGYTF
TRBV6-4	TRBJ1-6	.	.	TGTGCCAGCAGTGACTCTTACAGAAGGAATCCCCTCCACTTT	CASSDSYRRNPLHF
TRBV25-1	TRBJ1-6	.	.	TGTGCCAGCAGTGGGGAGAGATGGGATTCACCCCTCCACTTT	CASSGERWDSPLHF
TRBV5-1	TRBJ1-2	.	.	TGCGCCAGCAGCTTGTCTGTTGCCAGGGGACAAAATGGCTACACCTTC	CASSLSVARGQNGYTF
TRBV15	TRBJ2-1	.	.	TGTGCCACCAGCAGAGATCCGGGGGGCCTATACAATGAGCAGTTCTTC	CATSRDPGGLYNEQFF
TRBV7-9	TRBJ2-2	.	TRBD2	TGTGCCAGCAGTTTAAACGGGGGGGCGACCGGGGAGCTGTTTTTT	CASSLNGGATGELFF
TRBV7-2	TRBJ2-3	once	TRBD2	TGTGCCAGCAGGCGCGGAGGAGCGGGGGGGGTTAAAGATACGCAGTATTTT	CASRRGGAGGVKDTQYF
TRBV18	TRBJ2-5	.	TRBD1	TGTGCCAGCTCACCACGACAGGGGCAAGAGACCCAGTACTTC	CASSPRQGQETQYF
TRBV27	TRBJ2-3	.	TRBD2	TGTGCCAGCAGTTCCCGGGGTAGCGGGAGCACAGATACGCAGTATTTT	CASSSRGSGSTDTQYF
TRBV7-9	TRBJ1-6	.	.	TGTGCCAGCAGCCCGGGGGGGGCCTATAATTCACCCCTCCACTTT	CASSPGGAYNSPLHF
TRBV30	TRBJ1-6	.	.	TGTGCCTGGAGATCGACATACACACCCCTCCACTTT	CAWRSTYTPLHF
TRBV5-1	TRBJ2-3	.	.	TGCGCCAGCAGCTTGGGGCAGGGGCGCACAGATACGCAGTATTTT	CASSLGQGRTDTQYF
TRBV5-8	TRBJ1-2	.	.	TGTGCCAGCAGCTTTCAATTCCTAAGCGGGAATGGCTACACCTTC	CASSFQFLSGNGYTF
TRBV6-1	TRBJ1-2	.	.	TGTGCCAGCAGTGAAGGCAGCGCGGGGAGGGATGGCTACACCTTC	CASSEGSAGRDGYTF
TRBV7-9	TRBJ1-1	few	.	TGTGCCAGCAGCTTAGCAGGGACTCCGAACACTGAAGCTTTCTTT	CASSLAGTPNTEAFF
TRBV5-5	TRBJ1-6	.	.	TGTGCCAGCAGCGACACCCGGAACAATTCACCCCTCCACTTT	CASSDTRNNSPLHF
TRBV18	TRBJ2-5	once	.	TGTGCCAGCTCACCAGTAATCGACAGCCCAGAGACCCAGTACTTC	CASSPVIDSPETQYF
TRBV5-4	TRBJ1-2	.	TRBD1	TGTGCCAGCAGCTTGGATGGCAGGGGGCGCGAGGGCTACACCTTC	CASSLDGRGREGYTF
TRBV5-1	TRBJ1-1	.	.	TGCGCCAGCAGCCCTTTTGGGGAGGTGAACACTGAAGCTTTCTTT	CASSPFGEVNTEAFF
TRBV2	TRBJ2-3	.	TRBD2	TGTGCCAGCAGCATACTAGCGGGGGGGACAGATACGCAGTATTTT	CASSILAGGTDTQYF
TRBV19	TRBJ2-1	.	TRBD1	TGTGCCAGTAGGGCCGGGACAGGGGATTTCGATGAGCAGTTCTTC	CASRAGTGDFDEQFF
TRBV4-1	TRBJ1-6	.	.	TGCGCCAGCAGCTCCTGGGTAGAGAGGGAATCACCCCTCCACTTT	CASSSWVERESPLHF
TRBV7-2	TRBJ1-1	.	TRBD1	TGTGCCAGCAGCCTACAGACAGGGAGGTATAACACTGAAGCTTTCTTT	CASSLQTGRYNTEAFF
TRBV11-2	TRBJ1-1	.	TRBD1	TGTGCCAGCAGCTTACTCCGGGGCGACAGGGGGCTAGGGAACACTGAAGCTTTCTTT	CASSLLRGDRGLGNTEAFF
TRBV10-2	TRBJ1-5	.	.	TGCGCCAGCAGAAGTTCAGGGCTTCGCAATCAGCCCCAGCATTTT	CASRSSGLRNQPQHF
TRBV5-4	TRBJ2-6	.	.	TGTGCCAGCAGCTTGACTCCATCTGGGGCCAACGTCCTGACTTTC	CASSLTPSGANVLTF
TRBV7-9	TRBJ1-3	few	.	TGTGCCAGCAGCTTAGGCAGCTCTGGAAACACCATATATTTT	CASSLGSSGNTIYF
TRBV30	TRBJ1-1	.	.	TGTGCCTGGAGTGAGCAGGCGAACACTGAAGCTTTCTTT	CAWSEQANTEAFF
TRBV20-1	TRBJ2-1	.	TRBD2	TGCAGTGCTAGTATCGTCTCGGGGGGGTGGATTGGTGAGCAGTTCTTC	CSASIVSGGWIGEQFF
TRBV2	TRBJ2-2	once	TRBD2	TGTGCCAGCAGTGAGGGGTTAGCGGGGGGCCACACCGGGGAGCTGTTTTTT	CASSEGLAGGHTGELFF
TRBV9	TRBJ2-7	.	.	TGTGCCAGCAGCGTAGGTGGAGATAGCTCCTACGAGCAGTACTTC	CASSVGGDSSYEQYF
TRBV7-2	TRBJ1-1	.	.	TGTGCCAGCAGCTTCCGGACAGCGGAAGCTTTCTTT	CASSFRTAEAFF
TRBV10-3	TRBJ2-1	.	.	TGTGCCATCAGTCGGCCTAGCGAGTACAATGAGCAGTTCTTC	CAISRPSEYNEQFF
TRBV6-2/TRBV6-3	TRBJ1-5	.	.	TGTGCCAGCAGTTACATCCGGGGATTAAGTCAGCCCCAGCATTTT	CASSYIRGLSQPQHF
TRBV7-2	TRBJ2-5	.	TRBD1	TGTGCCAGCAGCCCGACGGGGGACAGGGCATGGGGTCGTATAGGGACCCAGTACTTC	CASSPTGDRAWGRIGTQYF
TRBV5-1	TRBJ2-5	.	.	TGCGCCAGCACCAAAGGGACTCTCCAAGAGACCCAGTACTTC	CASTKGTLQETQYF